This TCR beta chain was recorded in a study of blood T cell repertoires in COVID-19. Generated by immunoSEQ multiplex PCR, the TCRdb table keeps only in-frame clones and is missing some. Of about 270,000 clones listed, under 90% are singletons. Trimming left V 4 bases short and J 0 bases short, with 12 bases between. In germline, CDR1 is MNHEY, CDR2 SVGEGT. The CDR3 is 15 amino acids. The table lists this clone with many counts. The chain uses TRBV6-2 or TRBV6-3 and TRBJ2-5; D gene unclear. Sequencing was carried out using peripheral blood. This TCR derives from a woman aged 18 to 35 with acute or convalescent COVID-19. The CDR3 reads CASSSLAAYQETQYF. The CDR3 DNA reads TGTGCCAGCAGTTCCCTCGCGGCGTACCAAGAGACCCAGTACTTC.